This record looks at one T cell receptor (beta chain) sequence and its context. The antigen is unknown. These data belong to a study of shared clonotypes between healthy human individuals. Across the whole study: Used for every donor were three CD4 naive, three CD4 memory, two CD8 naive and one CD8 memory plate. Study-wide results and caveats: Clonotypes shared by all four donors outscored non-shared clonotypes in generation probability.

Trimming removed 0 bases at V and 4 bases at J, with 10 bases between. Germline values: CDR1 MGHRA, CDR2 YSYEKL. This CDR3 comprises 14 residues. Measured with immunoSEQ multiplex PCR; TCRdb has only the in-frame clones, and not every one. The sample records some 2,500,000 clones, over 85% being singletons. Donors were healthy HIV-negative adults without recently reported acute infections or vaccinations. This chain connects TRBV4-1 to TRBJ2-7; unclear D gene. This receptor was identified in a man aged 18 to 30 in good health. Some clones in this sample may be carry-over from other donors' samples. Input material: naive CD4+ T cells from PBMCs. The subset here: CD45RA+ positively selected. The CDR3, as DNA: TGCGCCAGCAGCCAAGATTCCACGAATTACGAGCAGTACTTC. Its translation is CASSQDSTNYEQYF.